This entry describes one T cell receptor (beta chain). Its antigen has not been determined. No base-level quality is on record; no much larger clone is a single base apart. The data were taken from a study of T cells in Graves' hyperthyroidism and ophthalmopathy (dated by TCRdb to the late 2010s). Notes on the research overall: To identify TCR V-J signatures that set the groups apart, the researchers used a discovery cohort of 95 to 100 patients, made up of 43 with Graves' ophthalmopathy and around 58 with stable Graves' hyperthyroidism. An independent validation cohort of fewer than 20 hyperthyroidism patients and more than 15 patients who later progressed to ophthalmopathy tested prospective prediction of ophthalmopathy. The roughly 100 discovery patients were randomly divided into training and test sets at a 7:3 ratio. In roughly six Graves' hyperthyroidism patients, the study also compared T-cell repertoires from thyroid tissue with T-cell repertoires from blood. Following sampling, methimazole starting at 30 mg daily was given to hyperthyroidism patients, and high-dose intravenous methylprednisolone was given to ophthalmopathy patients. The paper describes TCR Vbeta CDR3 sequencing of 130 to 150 peripheral blood samples, made up of 43 ophthalmopathy patients, 70 to 75 hyperthyroidism patients and 17 progressor patients.

Amplification of TCR beta CDR3 regions was carried out from RNA transcripts. The TCR CDR3 was subjected to a first round of RT-PCR using the HTBI primer set and the Qiagen OneStep RT-PCR kit. Libraries were constructed in a second round of multiplex PCR, after which size selection and purification were performed. Paired-end sequencing of the libraries was performed with 100 bp reads on an Illumina HiSeq2000. On the study's bioinformatics: SOAPnuke was used to process the raw data, removing reads that contained adapters or uncalled bases, had a mean Phred below 15, or lacked an exact match to the constant primer or identifier. High-quality paired reads were merged using COPE v1.2.5, and each unique nucleotide sequence was defined as a clonotype. Clonotypes were aligned to IMGT TRBV, TRBD and TRBJ reference segments using MiTCR v1.1. Analysis was restricted to V-J combinations with a frequency above 0.0001, which covered roughly 99% of repertoires. A TCS score was defined as the ratio of F50 (clonal expansion) to E x V (chaos), with BLOSUM62-based TCRdist applied between CDR3 peptides within each V-J. Welch's t-statistics and random forest reduced roughly 530 V-J features to 13, which were used in a naive Bayes classifier (R e1071). TCRdb redid the processing of the public reads, applying fastp at Q25 and MiXCR, and retained in-frame beta chains. For every CDR3 protein sequence, its rows merge into one entry that carries the most common genes and DNA. The V and J calls here are based on TCRdb, not the publication. Present in this sample are about 560,000 distinct CDR3 sequences, around 42% of which were seen just once. The top ten hold approximately 8.2% of the sample.

The paper's findings and limits, for the study overall: Most expanded thyroid clonotypes (frequency above 0.001) were also detected in blood, a finding suggesting that blood repertoires may reflect thyroid immune responses. In validation, the model predicted progression to ophthalmopathy with roughly 66% sensitivity and roughly 75% specificity, a median of approximately 6.5 months before onset. Sample size was not statistically predetermined, and investigators were not blinded to group allocation. A 13 V-J signature model separated ophthalmopathy from stable hyperthyroidism, with just over 85% sensitivity and roughly 84% specificity in cross-validation and 80%/75% in testing.

The V end loses 3 bases and the J end loses 3 bases, and a stretch of 8 bases separates them. In the germline V gene (reference sequence), CDR1 corresponds to SEHNR and CDR2 to FQNEAQ. There are 13 amino acids in the CDR3, from cysteine to phenylalanine inclusive. Here the CDR3 DNA is all that survives: 39 bases in frame from base 1. Stable Graves' hyperthyroidism was defined as the absence of progression to ophthalmopathy over 18 months of follow-up. The hyperthyroidism patients were between 18 and 65 years old and newly diagnosed, with a disease duration of less than 2 months. Any patient with an uncontrolled infection, another autoimmune disease, pregnancy or lactation was excluded. Diagnoses relied on clinical symptoms, serum thyroxine and TRAb, thyroid ultrasound and orbital computed tomography. Total RNA was extracted using Trizol reagent, and RNA quality was assessed on an Agilent 2100 Bioanalyzer.

The sample taken for sequencing was peripheral blood or thyroid tissue (not recorded which). The source of this sequence is a woman under 30 with Graves' hyperthyroidism. Donor details come from another sample of the same person, matched by shared clones. The sequence joins TRBV7-9 to TRBJ1-1; no D gene can be assigned with confidence. The DNA sequence follows: TGTGCCAGCAGCTTGATCCCCCACACTGAAGCTTTCTTT. Its translation is CASSLIPHTEAFF. This CDR3, with the reference TRBV7-9 and TRBJ1-1 proteins standing in past its ends, gives the full variable domain DTGVSQNPRHKITKRGQNVTFRCDPISEHNRLYWYRQTLGQGPEFLTYFQNEAQLEKSRLLSDRFSAERPKGSFSTLEIQRTEQGDSAMYLCASSLIPHTEAFFGQGTRLTVV.